The 13 T cell receptor beta chains reported below all come from one sample, sequenced in a study of blood T cell repertoires in COVID-19. Generated by immunoSEQ multiplex PCR, the TCRdb table keeps only in-frame clones and is missing some. The table includes fewer than 350,000 clones, approximately 88% detected once. Sample: peripheral blood. Receptors originate from a woman aged 25 to 39 with COVID-19, enrolled during active disease.

In this sample, this clone turned up a few times. The chain is built from TRBV4-1 and TRBJ2-7; TRBD1 is a possible D gene (6 bases). Germline V gene sequence: CDR1 MGHRA, CDR2 YSYEKL. V lost 4 bases, J lost 2 bases, and 12 bases lay in between. The CDR3 is 14 amino acids. The CDR3 DNA reads as TGCGCCAGCAGCCCCTCGACAGGAGCCTACGAGCAGTACTTC. It specifies CASSPSTGAYEQYF.

The chain is built from TRBV3-1 (or the pseudogene TRBV3-2) and TRBJ2-1; D gene uncertain. The CDR3 spans 15 residues. Trimming took 1 base from V and 3 from J, leaving 10 bases between them. From germline, CDR1 is LGHDT and CDR2 YNNKEL (reference sequence). CDR3 loop: CASSQGWSSYNEQFF. The CDR3 DNA reads as TGTGCCAGCAGCCAAGGTTGGTCTAGCTACAATGAGCAGTTCTTC.

Notes on this clone: With a much larger clone just one base away, this may be a read error. The V gene is TRBV11-3, the J gene TRBJ2-3; maybe TRBD1 (5 bases). Per germline, CDR1 SGHNT and CDR2 YENEEA. The V end was cut by 5 bases, the J end by 4 bases, with 7 bases between. The CDR3 loop spans 12 amino acids. This CDR3 is CASSRGPDTQYF. CDR3 coding DNA: TGTGCCAGCAGCAGGGGCCCAGATACGCAGTATTTT.

The chain recombines TRBV6-2 or TRBV6-3 with TRBJ2-7; 7 nucleotides agree with TRBD2. Germline V CDR1 and CDR2: MNHEY, SVGEGT. With V trimmed by 2 bases and J by 3 bases, 4 bases remained unmatched. The length of the CDR3 is 14 residues. As DNA, the CDR3 is TGTGCCAGCAGTTACGGGGGGGGTTACTACGAGCAGTACGTC. The encoded protein is CASSYGGGYYEQYV.

This clone has more than one count but fewer than ten. Written as DNA, the CDR3 is TGTGCCAGCAGCCCCATGGAGCTCGGGGAGCTGTTTTTT. Encoded protein: CASSPMELGELFF. The V and J genes are TRBV7-9 and TRBJ2-2; D not certain. The length of the CDR3 is 13 residues. Germline V gene data show CDR1 as SEHNR and CDR2 as FQNEAQ (reference sequence). Trimming left V 5 bases short and J 7 bases short, with 11 bases between.

This chain connects TRBV5-1 to TRBJ2-2; 7 bases agree with TRBD1. V lost 4 bases to trimming and J lost 6 bases; unmatched junction nucleotides: 3. Germline-derived CDR1 and CDR2 are SGHRS and YFSETQ. This CDR3 has 13 amino acids. The CDR3 nucleotides are TGCGCCAGCAGCGAGACAGGGCCCGGGGAGCTGTTTTTT. Its protein is CASSETGPGELFF.

V and J are TRBV19 and TRBJ2-2; TRBD1 matches at 7 bases. Germline loops: CDR1 LNHDA, CDR2 SQIVND (reference sequence). V lost 5 bases, J lost 6 bases, and 3 bases stayed unmatched. CDR3 size: 13 residues. The CDR3: CASSPQGSGELFF. As DNA, the CDR3 is TGTGCCAGTAGTCCACAGGGGTCCGGGGAGCTGTTTTTT.

The sample holds a few counts of this clone. This chain connects TRBV4-1 to TRBJ1-6; D ambiguous. The CDR3 sequence is 12 residues long. V was trimmed by 2 bases and J by 8 bases, leaving 4 bases between them. The V gene's germline CDR1 is MGHRA and CDR2 YSYEKL. CDR3 sequence: CASSQLYSPLHF. The CDR3 DNA reads as TGCGCCAGCAGCCAACTTTATTCACCCCTCCACTTT.

The chain combines TRBV29-1 with TRBJ2-5; D gene ambiguous. In germline, CDR1 is SQVTM, CDR2 ANQGSEA. Trimming pared 1 base from V and 0 bases from J, leaving 9 bases between. This CDR3 has 14 residues. This CDR3 is CSVEGGQNQETQYF. The CDR3 DNA is TGCAGCGTTGAAGGTGGGCAAAACCAAGAGACCCAGTACTTC. Drawing the rest from reference TRBV29-1 and TRBJ2-5, the complete variable domain is SAVISQKPSRDICQRGTSLTIQCQVDSQVTMMFWYRQQPGQSLTLIATANQGSEATYESGFVIDKFPISRPNLTFSTLTVSNMSPEDSSIYLCSVEGGQNQETQYFGPGTRLLVL.

The CDR3 nucleotides are TGTGCCAGCAGCCAAGCACTAGCGACCCCAGATACGCAGTATTTT. The encoded protein is CASSQALATPDTQYF. The V and J genes are TRBV4-2 and TRBJ2-3, with 7 positions matching TRBD2. The CDR3 sequence is 15 residues long. Germline lookup yields CDR1 LGHNA and CDR2 YNFKEQ. V was pared by 1 base and J by 4 bases, with 5 bases of the junction left unmatched.

V gene TRBV15 combines with J gene TRBJ1-1, with a weak D call TRBD1 (5 bases). CDR3 length: 16 amino acids. Trimming removed 0 bases at V and 4 bases at J, with 15 bases between. Germline V gene data show CDR1 as LNHNV and CDR2 as YYDKDF (reference sequence). This chain's CDR3 is CATSRDLRSGGTEAFF. The CDR3 DNA reads as TGTGCCACCAGCAGAGATCTCCGGTCCGGGGGCACTGAAGCTTTCTTT.

The gene calls are TRBV4-3 and TRBJ1-1; no definite D call. Germline CDR1 is LGHNA and CDR2 is YSLEER. With 6 bases removed from V and 4 bases from J, the gap between germline ends came to 12 bases. This CDR3 has 13 residues. CDR3 loop: CASRFGEGTEAFF. CDR3 DNA sequence: TGCGCCAGCAGGTTCGGGGAGGGCACTGAAGCTTTCTTT.

The V and J genes are TRBV5-5 and TRBJ1-1; possible D gene TRBD1, 5 bases. Deletions cut 3 bases from V and 1 base from J, with 19 bases between. The CDR3 length is 17 residues. Germline lookup yields CDR1 SGHKS and CDR2 YYEKEE (reference sequence). CDR3 protein: CASSSDNLASANTEAFF. DNA for the CDR3: TGTGCCAGCAGCTCGGACAATCTCGCTTCCGCGAACACTGAAGCTTTCTTT.